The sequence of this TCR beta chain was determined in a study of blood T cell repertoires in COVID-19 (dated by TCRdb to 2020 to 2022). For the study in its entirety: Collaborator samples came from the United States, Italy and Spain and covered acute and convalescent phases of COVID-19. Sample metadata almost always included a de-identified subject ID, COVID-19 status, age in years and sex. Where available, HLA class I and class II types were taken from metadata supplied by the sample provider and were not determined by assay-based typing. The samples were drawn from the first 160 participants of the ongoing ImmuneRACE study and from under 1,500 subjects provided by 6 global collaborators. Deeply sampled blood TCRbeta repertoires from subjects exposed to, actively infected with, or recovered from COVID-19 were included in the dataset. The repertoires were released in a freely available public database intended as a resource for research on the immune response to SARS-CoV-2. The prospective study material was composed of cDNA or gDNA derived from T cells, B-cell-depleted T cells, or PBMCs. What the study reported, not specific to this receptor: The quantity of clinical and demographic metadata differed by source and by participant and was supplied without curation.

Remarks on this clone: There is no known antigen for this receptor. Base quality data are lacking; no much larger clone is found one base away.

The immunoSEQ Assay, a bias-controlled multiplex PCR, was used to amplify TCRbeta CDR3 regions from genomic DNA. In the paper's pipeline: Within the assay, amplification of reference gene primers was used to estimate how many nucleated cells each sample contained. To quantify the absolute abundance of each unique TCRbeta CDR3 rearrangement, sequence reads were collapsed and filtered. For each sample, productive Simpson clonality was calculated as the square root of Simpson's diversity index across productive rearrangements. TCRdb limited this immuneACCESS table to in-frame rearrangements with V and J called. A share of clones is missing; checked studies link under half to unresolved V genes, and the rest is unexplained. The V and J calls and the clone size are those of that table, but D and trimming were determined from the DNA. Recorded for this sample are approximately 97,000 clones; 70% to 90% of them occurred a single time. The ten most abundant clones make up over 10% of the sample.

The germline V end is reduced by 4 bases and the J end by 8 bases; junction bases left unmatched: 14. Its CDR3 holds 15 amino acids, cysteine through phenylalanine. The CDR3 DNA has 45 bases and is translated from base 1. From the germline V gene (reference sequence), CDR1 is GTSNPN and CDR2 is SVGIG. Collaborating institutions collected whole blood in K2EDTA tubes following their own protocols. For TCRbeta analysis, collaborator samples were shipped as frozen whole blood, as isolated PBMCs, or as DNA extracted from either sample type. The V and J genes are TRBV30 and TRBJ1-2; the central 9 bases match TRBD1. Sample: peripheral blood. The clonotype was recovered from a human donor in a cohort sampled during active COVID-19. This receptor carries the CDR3 CAWMRDRAHSKGYTF. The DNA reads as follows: TGTGCCTGGATGAGGGACAGGGCTCACAGTAAGGGCTACACCTTC.